Listed below are T cell receptor beta chains from one sample, sequenced in a study of blood T cell repertoires in COVID-19. Data came from immunoSEQ multiplex PCR; TCRdb stores just in-frame clones and leaves some out. This repertoire shows almost 250,000 clones, around 90% found once; its top ten account for 1.5% to 2%. The specimen sequenced was PBMCs or T cells enriched from blood (not recorded which). These receptors originate from a woman in her 50s who had recovered from COVID-19. The CDR3 runs from the conserved cysteine through the conserved F or W. The order of the fields is V gene, J gene, CDR3 protein.

>TRBV5-4|TRBJ1-1
CATSGGTEAFF
>TRBV4-3|TRBJ1-5
CASSQQRSDQPQHF
>TRBV28|TRBJ1-1
CASSQLNTEAFF
>TRBV4-1|TRBJ2-5
CASSQDSGGETQYF
>TRBV2|TRBJ2-2
CASSERTTGTGELFF
>TRBV12-3/TRBV12-4|TRBJ1-6
CASSPNRVSPLHF
>TRBV5-4|TRBJ2-5
CASSFSPGETQYF
>TRBV5-1|TRBJ2-7
CASSLLAGRGDEQYF
>TRBV7-2|TRBJ2-1
CTSSSSRAGSLQFF
>TRBV30|TRBJ1-5
CAWSVRGTFNQPQHF
>TRBV28|TRBJ2-7
CASSLAQNSYEQYF
>TRBV2|TRBJ2-1
CASSETGYNEQFF
>TRBV15|TRBJ2-4
CATSRFGGAKNIQYF
>TRBV28|TRBJ1-2
CASSSPGAPGQGYGYTF
>TRBV19|TRBJ1-2
CASSIDVQGKDYGYTF
>TRBV4-3|TRBJ1-2
CASSPNGQGADYGYTF
>TRBV11-2|TRBJ2-7
CASSYLTGSLSYEQYF
>TRBV3-1/TRBV3-2|TRBJ1-1
CASSQEAGGRSSEAFF
>TRBV2|TRBJ1-1
CAGRHRERTEAFF
>TRBV3-1/TRBV3-2|TRBJ1-1
CASSLFGGANQKAFF
>TRBV19|TRBJ1-3
CASSIGQGYNTIYF
>TRBV6-5|TRBJ2-2
CASSRGRTGELFF
>TRBV18|TRBJ1-3
CASSPTGQPGNTIYF
>TRBV3-1/TRBV3-2|TRBJ1-5
CASSPTDRVSQPQHF
>TRBV6-2/TRBV6-3|TRBJ2-7
CASSQGLAATFDEQYF
>TRBV6-4|TRBJ1-2
CASRDSPTFYGYTF
>TRBV12-3/TRBV12-4|TRBJ2-1
CASSLEHRGEQFF
>TRBV25-1|TRBJ2-1
CASGRQGSSYNEQFF
>TRBV27|TRBJ2-3
CASSLLAGVEDTQYF
>TRBV6-4|TRBJ2-7
CASTGRTSGSSSYEQYF
>TRBV7-8|TRBJ1-3
CASSLGRRRSGNTIYF
>TRBV9|TRBJ2-2
CASSVGGRNTGELFF
>TRBV7-8|TRBJ1-3
CASSLVWGDTIYF
>TRBV28|TRBJ2-2
CASLPRSVAGETGELFF
>TRBV6-6|TRBJ1-2
CASNRDSTNYGYTF
>TRBV6-5|TRBJ2-2
CASIAEAFTGELFF
>TRBV27|TRBJ2-3
CASSSPVPRLAGQYTQYF
>TRBV9|TRBJ1-3
CASSEGQGAFGNTIYF
>TRBV29-1|TRBJ1-1
CSVEDSIPAGATEAFF
>TRBV5-5|TRBJ1-2
CASSFEGQGRYTF
>TRBV15|TRBJ2-7
CATSRGVSMRDYEQYF
>TRBV2|TRBJ1-1
CASDRYLGTEAFF
>TRBV4-3|TRBJ1-6
CASSQVYSHNSPLHF
>TRBV28|TRBJ2-7
CASSLGGQGLNEQYF
>TRBV30|TRBJ2-7
CAWIPRGQLGEQYF
>TRBV2|TRBJ2-3
CASSRQGSTDTQYF
>TRBV30|TRBJ1-3
CARSRDNYSGNTIYF
>TRBV20-1|TRBJ1-6
CSASTVLSSYNSPLHF
>TRBV5-5|TRBJ1-2
CASSWGDGTNYGYTF
>TRBV19|TRBJ1-1
CASGGGWSRTEAFF
>TRBV7-9|TRBJ2-5
CASSSRGQETQYF
>TRBV3-1/TRBV3-2|TRBJ2-7
CASKPDRVAYEQYF
>TRBV12-5|TRBJ1-2
CASGLVSGKVNYGYTF
>TRBV12-5|TRBJ2-2
CASGGGISGYTGELFF
>TRBV24-1|TRBJ1-2
CATSGPGYGYTF
>TRBV7-9|TRBJ1-1
CASSRAAGEAFF
>TRBV5-5|TRBJ2-1
CASSLDPGDWNNEQFF
>TRBV10-3|TRBJ2-7
CAISDGRAGYEQYF
>TRBV6-2/TRBV6-3|TRBJ1-4
CASSFDPRTGGNEKLFF